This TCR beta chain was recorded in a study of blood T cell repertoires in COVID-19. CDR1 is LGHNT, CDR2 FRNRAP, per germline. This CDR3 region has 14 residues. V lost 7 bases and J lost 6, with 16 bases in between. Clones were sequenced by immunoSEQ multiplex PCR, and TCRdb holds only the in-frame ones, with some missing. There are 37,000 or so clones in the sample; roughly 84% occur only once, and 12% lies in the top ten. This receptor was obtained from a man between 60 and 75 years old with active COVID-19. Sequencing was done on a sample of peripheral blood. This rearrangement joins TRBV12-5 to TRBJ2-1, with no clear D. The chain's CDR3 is CASALWSTANEQFF. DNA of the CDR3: TGTGCTAGTGCTCTCTGGTCCACAGCCAATGAGCAGTTCTTC.